The 22 T cell receptor beta chains below all came from one sample that was sequenced in a study of PD-L1 blockade in urothelial cancer. Generated by immunoSEQ multiplex PCR, the TCRdb table keeps only in-frame clones and is missing some. In the table there are under 50,000 clones, about nine tenths of which are singletons. The sequencing here drew on PBMCs, taken around atezolizumab (anti-PD-L1) treatment. The receptor source for this set is a man between 65 and 85 years old with urothelial cancer.

The genes are TRBV7-9 and TRBJ2-7, with D possibly TRBD2 on 6 matching bases. CDR3 length equals 16 residues. Per the germline V gene, CDR1 is SEHNR and CDR2 is FQNEAQ (reference sequence). V lost 5 bases and J 1 base, leaving 18 bases between the germline ends. CDR3 in DNA: TGTGCCAGCAGCACGAGTTCGGGACTGAATTCCTACGAGCAGTACTTC. This sequence encodes CASSTSSGLNSYEQYF.

This clone was seen only once. This chain connects TRBV2 to TRBJ2-7; tentative D call: TRBD1 (6 bases). CDR3 size: 14 residues. V was clipped by 5 bases and J by 6 bases, with 17 bases between them. The V gene's germline CDR1 is SNHLY and CDR2 FYNNEI. In DNA form, the CDR3 reads TGTGCCAGCAGTCACAGGGTTGCGACTGGCGAGCAGTACTTC. It specifies CASSHRVATGEQYF.

This CDR3 is CASSLFGGRQETQYF. DNA of the CDR3: TGTGCCAGCAGCTTATTTGGCGGGAGACAAGAGACCCAGTACTTC. This chain links TRBV7-3 with TRBJ2-5, with TRBD2 identical over 7 bases. Looked up from germline, CDR1 is SGHTA and CDR2 is FQGTGA. This CDR3 region has 15 residues. Unmatched junction bases numbered 5, after V lost 2 bases and J lost 2 bases.

The genes are TRBV5-8 and TRBJ2-1, with 11 bases fitting TRBD2. Trimming at V came to 1 base and at J to 10 bases, leaving 13 bases not matched to a gene. The germline V gene encodes CDR1 SGHTS and CDR2 YDEGEE. The CDR3 spans 17 residues. In DNA form, the CDR3 reads TGTGCCAGCAGCTTGCTCACGGGGACTAGCGGCCAGTTAGAGCAGTTCTTC. Residues: CASSLLTGTSGQLEQFF.

This clone appeared once. V gene TRBV5-5 combines with J gene TRBJ2-7, with a tentative D call TRBD1 (6 bases). CDR1 is SGHKS, CDR2 YYEKEE, per germline (reference sequence). This CDR3 region has 13 residues. The V end lost 0 bases, the J end lost 12 bases, and 16 bases lay between the germline ends. The CDR3 coding sequence is TGTGCCAGCAGCTTGGAGGAGCAGAGACAGGCGTACTTC. Translated: CASSLEEQRQAYF. The variable domain in full, with the rest retrieved from reference TRBV5-5 and TRBJ2-7, is DAGVTQSPTHLIKTRGQQVTLRCSPISGHKSVSWYQQVLGQGPQFIFQYYEKEERGRGNFPDRFSARQFPNYSSELNVNALLLGDSALYLCASSLEEQRQAYFGPGTRLTVT.

The V and J genes are TRBV6-5 and TRBJ2-5; D perhaps matches TRBD1 (6 bases). Germline V gene data show CDR1 as MNHEY and CDR2 as SVGAGI. V was shortened by 5 bases and J by 4 bases, with 11 bases between the two germline ends. This CDR3 has 13 amino acids. In DNA form, the CDR3 reads TGTGCCAGCAGTCCCGACAGGACAGAGACCCAGTACTTC. This codes for CASSPDRTETQYF.

This clone was seen a few times. The chain has TRBV9 and TRBJ1-2, with 11 bases fitting TRBD1. V trimming: 5 bases; J trimming: 5 bases; junction bases outside the gene matches: 8. Germline CDR1 is SGDLS and CDR2 is YYNGEE. This CDR3 is built from 15 residues. In DNA, the CDR3 is TGTGCCAGCAGTCCAGGACAGGGGGCTCGGTATGGCTACACCTTC. Translation gives CASSPGQGARYGYTF.

The chain combines TRBV5-1 with TRBJ2-5; TRBD2 aligns across 10 bases. The CDR3 is 15 residues long. Germline assignment: CDR1 SGHRS and CDR2 YFSETQ. The J segment lost 3 bases and the V segment lost 2 bases, leaving 4 bases of the junction unmatched. Here the CDR3 DNA reads TGCGCCAGCAGCTTCCTAGCGGGGGTTGAAGAGACCCAGTACTTC. Translated, it gives CASSFLAGVEETQYF.

There are a few counts of this clone. The genes are TRBV2 and TRBJ1-2; D unresolved. The germline V gene encodes CDR1 SNHLY and CDR2 FYNNEI. The CDR3 has 18 amino acids. The ends were cut back, 0 bases at V and 3 bases at J, with 20 bases in the middle. For the CDR3, the DNA is TGTGCCAGCAGTGAAGCGCGGTTTGGCAGCAACTCTGACTATGGCTACACCTTC. It specifies CASSEARFGSNSDYGYTF.

The V gene is TRBV7-9, the J gene TRBJ2-7; the D gene is possibly TRBD1 (5 bases). Trimming shortened V by 0 bases and J by 3 bases, and 12 bases separated the two germline ends. Germline-derived CDR1 and CDR2 are SEHNR and FQNEAQ (reference sequence). The CDR3 is 15 amino acids. Here the CDR3 DNA reads TGTGCCAGCAGCTTAGCGTGGGGTACAGGCTACGAGCAGTACTTC. Translation: CASSLAWGTGYEQYF.

This chain connects TRBV5-4 to TRBJ1-2; D may be TRBD1 (6 bases). Deletions cut 5 bases from V and 0 bases from J, with 17 bases between. CDR3 length equals 16 residues. CDR1 and CDR2 (germline): SGHNT, YYREEE (reference sequence). The CDR3 sequence: CASSQPTGPANYGYTF. CDR3 DNA: TGTGCCAGCAGTCAACCCACAGGGCCGGCTAACTATGGCTACACCTTC.

The chain carries TRBV6-5 and TRBJ2-1; 7 nucleotides agree with TRBD2. Germline CDR1 reads MNHEY; CDR2 reads SVGAGI. The CDR3 extends over 11 amino acids. The ends lost 8 bases at V and 9 bases at J; junction bases unmatched: 4. The CDR3 sequence is CASWGGGEQFF. CDR3 sequence (DNA): TGTGCCAGCTGGGGGGGAGGTGAGCAGTTCTTC.

V usage is TRBV7-2 and J usage is TRBJ1-4; no firm D call. Germline loops: CDR1 SGHTA, CDR2 FQGNSA. The CDR3 loop spans 13 amino acids. V dropped 5 bases and J dropped 7 bases, with 11 bases sitting between them. The CDR3 bases are TGTGCCAGCAGCCCCCGCGCGGGTGAAAAACTGTTTTTT. Its translation: CASSPRAGEKLFF.

This chain connects TRBV2 to TRBJ1-5; unclear D gene. The germline gives CDR1 SNHLY, CDR2 FYNNEI. This CDR3 comprises 14 residues. V gave up 8 bases and J gave up 0 bases, with 11 bases separating them. In nucleotides, the CDR3 is TGTGCCAGCTCAGGTATCTATAGCAATCAGCCCCAGCATTTT. Translation gives CASSGIYSNQPQHF.

The chain carries TRBV6-1 and TRBJ2-1; 8 nucleotides agree with TRBD1. The CDR3 spans 15 residues. Unmatched junction bases numbered 15, after V lost 7 bases and J lost 10 bases. The V gene's germline CDR1 is MNHNS and CDR2 SASEGT. The CDR3 region is CASKTTGVGEREQFF. CDR3 nucleotides: TGTGCCAGCAAAACGACAGGGGTCGGGGAACGGGAGCAGTTCTTC.

CDR3 amino acids: CASSYPPTGDYGYTF. In DNA, the CDR3 is TGTGCCAGCAGTTACCCCCCGACAGGGGACTATGGCTACACCTTC. The V gene is TRBV6-6, the J gene TRBJ1-2; 8 bases fit TRBD1. Germline-derived CDR1 and CDR2 are MNHNY and SVGAGI (reference sequence). This CDR3 is built from 15 residues. Losses at the gene ends were 2 bases for V and 3 bases for J; bases not matched to a gene: 5.

The chain has TRBV18 and TRBJ2-2; no definite D call. Germline assignment: CDR1 KGHSH and CDR2 LQKENI. V was cut by 4 bases and J by 3 bases, with 9 bases left in between. The CDR3 sequence is 14 residues long. The CDR3 DNA reads TGTGCCAGCTCACTCAAAGAGGACACCGGGGAGCTGTTTTTT. Amino acids: CASSLKEDTGELFF.

The chain combines TRBV28 with TRBJ2-7; 16 nucleotides agree with TRBD2. This CDR3 is 17 amino acids long. After removal of 4 bases from V and 7 bases from J, the junction contained 10 bases not matched to a gene. From germline, CDR1 is MDHEN and CDR2 SYDVKM. The CDR3 sequence is CASSSPGLAGGPGEQYF. DNA of the CDR3: TGTGCCAGCAGTTCCCCGGGACTAGCGGGAGGGCCGGGGGAGCAGTACTTC. The entire variable domain, with the rest obtained from reference TRBV28 and TRBJ2-7, is as follows: DVKVTQSSRYLVKRTGEKVFLECVQDMDHENMFWYRQDPGLGLRLIYFSYDVKMKEKGDIPEGYSVSREKKERFSLILESASTNQTSMYLCASSSPGLAGGPGEQYFGPGTRLTVT.

This chain joins TRBV10-3 and TRBJ1-5; perhaps TRBD1 as D (6 bases). Germline assignment: CDR1 ENHRY and CDR2 SYGVKD. CDR3 size: 13 residues. Trimming cost V 11 bases and J 2 bases, with 13 bases left between them. For the CDR3, the DNA is TGTGCCTCTGAGGCAGGGGGCAATCAGCCCCAGCATTTT. This sequence encodes CASEAGGNQPQHF.

The chain combines TRBV27 with TRBJ2-7; 8 bases line up with TRBD1. Trimming at V came to 5 bases and at J to 4 bases, leaving 13 bases not matched to a gene. The germline gives CDR1 MNHEY, CDR2 SMNVEV (reference sequence). The CDR3 loop spans 16 amino acids. The CDR3 region has the DNA TGTGCCAGCAGTCCGGGGAGGCAGGGGGCGAGGTACGAGCAGTACTTC. Its translation is CASSPGRQGARYEQYF.

The rearrangement links TRBV5-1 to TRBJ2-7; 16 positions match TRBD2. Germline V gene data show CDR1 as SGHRS and CDR2 as YFSETQ. The length of the CDR3 is 18 residues. V was pared by 3 bases and J by 7 bases, with 13 bases of the junction left unmatched. The chain's CDR3 is CASSWIPGTSGRGGEQYF. In DNA form, the CDR3 reads TGCGCCAGCAGCTGGATTCCCGGGACTAGCGGGAGGGGCGGGGAGCAGTACTTC.

The V call is TRBV28, the J call TRBJ2-7; TRBD2 matches at 12 bases. V lost 3 bases to trimming and J lost 0 bases; unmatched junction nucleotides: 21. Germline V gives CDR1 MDHEN, CDR2 SYDVKM. This CDR3 is 22 amino acids long. The CDR3 DNA is TGTGCCAGCAGTTTGCCGGGAGTGAACTGGGGGGGACTAGCGGGCAGCTCCTACGAGCAGTACTTC. Translation gives CASSLPGVNWGGLAGSSYEQYF. The full variable domain, rest sourced from reference TRBV28 and TRBJ2-7, is DVKVTQSSRYLVKRTGEKVFLECVQDMDHENMFWYRQDPGLGLRLIYFSYDVKMKEKGDIPEGYSVSREKKERFSLILESASTNQTSMYLCASSLPGVNWGGLAGSSYEQYFGPGTRLTVT.